This entry features one T cell receptor (beta chain) sequence. TCRdb's table, derived via immunoSEQ multiplex PCR, lists solely in-frame clones and lacks some. Of about 97,000 clones in the sample, around nine tenths were seen once. V was cut by 0 bases and J by 0 bases, with 5 bases left in between. The CDR3 is made up of 14 amino acids. In germline, CDR1 is SGHKS, CDR2 YYEKEE (reference sequence). The data are from a study of control samples from healthy donors and cancer patients. V usage is TRBV5-5 and J usage is TRBJ2-3, with D perhaps matching TRBD1 or TRBD2 (5 bases each). The clonotype comes from a man younger than 40 in good health. The sample consisted of blood. The CDR3 protein is CASSLGGSTDTQYF. The CDR3 DNA reads as TGTGCCAGCAGCTTGGGGGGGAGCACAGATACGCAGTATTTT.